This passage covers 30 T cell receptor beta chains from one sample sequenced in a study of cytomegalovirus exposure and HLA in healthy donors. PCR employed 60 Vbeta and 13 Jbeta primers. Clones were sequenced by immunoSEQ multiplex PCR, and TCRdb holds only the in-frame ones, with some missing. The sample lists about 140,000 clones; around four fifths were seen once. The specimen sequenced was PBMCs. These TCRs come from a boy aged 2 to 9 in good health and CMV-seronegative.

The chain couples TRBV5-4 to TRBJ2-5; D might be TRBD2 (6 bases). TRBJ2-7 explains the end of the DNA better; the J call may be wrong. Germline V gives CDR1 SGHNT, CDR2 YYREEE (reference sequence). This CDR3 has 15 residues. The CDR3 DNA follows: TGTGCCAGCAACAACAACTCCCGGAGGGCCTACGAGCAGTACTTC. Translation gives CASNNNSRRAYEQYF.

The chain links TRBV7-9 to TRBJ2-5; the D gene is possibly TRBD1 (7 bases). From germline, CDR1 is SEHNR and CDR2 FQNEAQ (reference sequence). The V end lost 6 bases, the J end lost 2 bases, and 13 bases lay between the germline ends. This CDR3 has 14 residues. CDR3: CASRSEGAQETQYF. CDR3 in DNA: TGTGCCAGCAGATCGGAGGGGGCTCAAGAGACCCAGTACTTC.

V usage is TRBV6-5 and J usage is TRBJ1-2; D not certain. Germline assignment: CDR1 MNHEY and CDR2 SVGAGI. Between the trimmed V and J ends, which lost 4 bases and 8 bases, there was a span of 11 bases. This CDR3 comprises 12 residues. In nucleotides, the CDR3 is TGTGCCAGCAGTTTCCGGACTGGGGGCTACACCTTC. Translation gives CASSFRTGGYTF.

This chain joins TRBV11-2 and TRBJ1-1; D gene ambiguous. Germline CDR1 reads SGHAT; CDR2 reads FQNNGV. The CDR3 length is 13 residues. Deletions cut 5 bases from V and 1 base from J, with 8 bases between. CDR3 in amino acids: CASSLFRNTEAFF. The CDR3 DNA sequence: TGTGCCAGCAGCCTTTTCAGGAACACTGAAGCTTTCTTT.

The chain has TRBV4-2 and TRBJ1-5, with TRBD1 identical over 9 bases. From germline, CDR1 is LGHNA and CDR2 YNFKEQ. There are 18 residues in the CDR3. The V segment lost 3 bases and the J segment 6 bases; nucleotides outside the gene matches: 15. The CDR3 loop is CASSQVLQGARGGQPQHF. For the CDR3, the DNA is TGTGCCAGCAGCCAGGTCCTACAGGGGGCAAGGGGAGGTCAGCCCCAGCATTTT.

The V gene is TRBV13, the J gene TRBJ2-5; possibly TRBD1 for D (6 bases). The V gene lost 5 bases and the J gene lost 2 bases, with 12 bases spanning the gap. The CDR3 totals 14 residues. Germline V gene sequence: CDR1 PRHDT, CDR2 FYEKMQ (reference sequence). The CDR3 spells CASSRRQVQETQYF. The CDR3 region has the DNA TGTGCCAGCAGCCGAAGACAGGTACAAGAGACCCAGTACTTC.

This chain uses TRBV11-3 with TRBJ1-1; a weak D match, TRBD1 (5 bases). Germline CDR1 reads SGHNT; CDR2 reads YENEEA. V was trimmed by 7 bases and J by 2 bases, leaving 11 bases between them. This CDR3 contains 13 residues. CDR3 sequence reads: CASKGALNTEAFF. CDR3 DNA sequence: TGTGCCAGCAAAGGGGCCTTAAACACTGAAGCTTTCTTT.

This clone was found a few times. This chain links TRBV14 with TRBJ1-2, with 9 positions matching TRBD1. This CDR3 contains 15 residues. Germline loops: CDR1 SGHDN, CDR2 FVKESK. V was pared by 6 bases and J by 4 bases, with 9 bases of the junction left unmatched. DNA for the CDR3: TGTGCCAGCAGTACCGGGACAGGGTCGGGCTATGGCTACACCTTC. Protein product: CASSTGTGSGYGYTF.

The chain has TRBV12-5 and TRBJ1-5; possibly TRBD1 for D (5 bases). Per germline, CDR1 LGHNT and CDR2 FRNRAP. V gave up 0 bases and J gave up 3 bases, with 12 bases separating them. This CDR3 region has 16 residues. The chain's CDR3 is CASGLVSGGINQPQHF. In DNA form, the CDR3 reads TGTGCTAGTGGTTTGGTTTCCGGGGGGATCAATCAGCCCCAGCATTTT.

The chain recombines TRBV9 with TRBJ1-1; possible D gene TRBD1, 5 bases. The CDR3 contains 15 residues. Germline CDR1 is SGDLS and CDR2 is YYNGEE. Trimming removed 0 bases from V and 1 base from J, with 10 bases in between. The CDR3 coding sequence is TGTGCCAGCAGCGTAGCTCAGGGCCCGAACACTGAAGCTTTCTTT. Protein sequence: CASSVAQGPNTEAFF.

This rearrangement joins TRBV5-6 to TRBJ1-2; 7 bases map to TRBD1. The CDR3 spans 14 residues. J was trimmed by 8 bases and V by 2 bases; bases with no gene match: 9. The germline V gene encodes CDR1 SGHDT and CDR2 YYEEEE. The CDR3 reads CASSFVGTGDGYTF. The CDR3 nucleotides read TGTGCCAGCAGCTTCGTCGGAACAGGGGACGGCTACACCTTC.

The genes are TRBV11-3 and TRBJ2-3; a weak D match, TRBD1 (6 bases). Germline V gene sequence: CDR1 SGHNT, CDR2 YENEEA. The length of the CDR3 is 17 residues. Trimming removed 1 base from V and 0 bases from J, with 14 bases in between. The CDR3 sequence: CASSLGVQGMSTDTQYF. The DNA of the CDR3 is TGTGCCAGCAGCTTAGGTGTACAGGGAATGAGCACAGATACGCAGTATTTT. Filled out from reference TRBV11-3 and TRBJ2-3, the complete variable domain reads EAGVVQSPRYKIIEKKQPVAFWCNPISGHNTLYWYLQNLGQGPELLIRYENEEAVDDSQLPKDRFSAERLKGVDSTLKIQPAELGDSAVYLCASSLGVQGMSTDTQYFGPGTRLTVL.

The chain links TRBV30 to TRBJ1-1; 8 bases are shared with TRBD1. This CDR3 spans 13 amino acids. V lost 7 bases and J lost 6; bases outside the gene matches: 10. The germline V gene encodes CDR1 GTSNPN and CDR2 SVGIG (reference sequence). The CDR3 is CASSPTGGAEAFF. CDR3 sequence (DNA): TGTGCCTCTAGCCCCACAGGGGGTGCTGAAGCTTTCTTT.

The chain joins TRBV30 to TRBJ1-2; 8 bases match TRBD1. This CDR3 is built from 13 residues. The ends lost 3 bases at V and 4 bases at J; junction bases unmatched: 4. From germline, CDR1 is GTSNPN and CDR2 SVGIG (reference sequence). The CDR3 DNA reads TGTGCCTGGAGCAGGGGGCGCGGCTATGGCTACACCTTC. Translating gives CAWSRGRGYGYTF.

The chain couples TRBV18 to TRBJ1-5; TRBD1 matches 8 bases. This CDR3 region has 14 residues. After removal of 6 bases from V and 5 bases from J, the junction contained 6 bases not matched to a gene. Per germline, CDR1 KGHSH and CDR2 LQKENI. CDR3 region: CASSQGTGDQPQHF. The CDR3 DNA is TGTGCCAGCTCGCAAGGGACAGGAGATCAGCCCCAGCATTTT. Together with reference TRBV18 and TRBJ1-5, the CDR3 gives the full variable domain: NAGVMQNPRHLVRRRGQEARLRCSPMKGHSHVYWYRQLPEEGLKFMVYLQKENIIDESGMPKERFSAEFPKEGPSILRIQQVVRGDSAAYFCASSQGTGDQPQHFGDGTRLSIL.

The chain combines TRBV27 with TRBJ2-2; 12 bases align to TRBD2. Trimming removed 4 bases from V and 5 bases from J; junction bases left unmatched: 2. Per the germline V gene, CDR1 is MNHEY and CDR2 is SMNVEV (reference sequence). CDR3 length equals 15 residues. In nucleotides, the CDR3 is TGTGCCAGCAGTTCCACTAGCGGGGGGACCGGGGAGCTGTTTTTT. Translating gives CASSSTSGGTGELFF.

The V call is TRBV6-5, the J call TRBJ1-5; D unresolved. The V gene's germline CDR1 is MNHEY and CDR2 SVGAGI. The CDR3 spans 13 residues. V lost 2 bases to trimming and J lost 6 bases, with 8 bases between them. CDR3 region: CASSYGLSQPQHF. CDR3 nucleotides: TGTGCCAGCAGTTACGGGCTTAGTCAGCCCCAGCATTTT.

This chain joins TRBV5-4 and TRBJ2-1, with D maybe TRBD1 (6 bases). The ends were cut back, 2 bases at V and 6 bases at J, with 9 bases in the middle. The germline gives CDR1 SGHNT, CDR2 YYREEE (reference sequence). The CDR3 is 13 amino acids. CDR3 nucleotides: TGTGCCAGCAGCTTTCAGGGGATCAATGAGCAGTTCTTC. Amino acid sequence: CASSFQGINEQFF.

The gene calls are TRBV9 and TRBJ2-1, with D hard to call. There are 10 residues in the CDR3. Trimming stripped 3 bases from V and 10 bases from J, with 5 bases between. CDR1 is SGDLS, CDR2 YYNGEE, per germline. The CDR3 is CASSGREQFF. CDR3 nucleotides: TGTGCCAGCAGCGGCCGGGAGCAGTTCTTC.

The chain links TRBV6-1 to TRBJ1-2, with 8 bases matching TRBD1. CDR1 and CDR2 (germline): MNHNS, SASEGT. This CDR3 is built from 14 residues. V was clipped by 8 bases and J by 1 base; unmatched bases: 6. The CDR3 DNA is TGTGCCAGCCGGAGACAGGGGTATAACTATGGCTACACCTTC. It specifies CASRRQGYNYGYTF.

The chain employs TRBV28 and TRBJ2-7; TRBD1 matches 11 bases. Per germline, CDR1 MDHEN and CDR2 SYDVKM. V was pared by 4 bases and J by 5 bases, with 4 bases of the junction left unmatched. The CDR3 has 14 residues. CDR3 in DNA: TGTGCCAGCAGTTCCGGACAGGGGGCACACGAGCAGTACTTC. This encodes CASSSGQGAHEQYF.

J is TRBJ2-1 and V is TRBV10-3, with D perhaps matching TRBD1 (6 bases). From germline, CDR1 is ENHRY and CDR2 SYGVKD. CDR3 length: 15 amino acids. Trimming took 8 bases from V and 2 from J, leaving 16 bases between them. DNA for the CDR3: TGTGCCATCGGCATAACAGGGAACCCCTACAATGAGCAGTTCTTC. Amino acids: CAIGITGNPYNEQFF.

This rearrangement joins TRBV19 to TRBJ1-2; 11 positions match TRBD1. The CDR3 extends over 15 amino acids. Germline trimming cut 5 bases from V and 3 bases from J; bases unmatched to any gene: 5. CDR1 and CDR2 from the germline V gene are LNHDA and SQIVND (reference sequence). The CDR3 reads CASSDTGQGDYGYTF. CDR3 in DNA: TGTGCCAGTAGTGACACGGGACAGGGGGACTATGGCTACACCTTC.

This clone appeared a single time. CDR3 sequence reads: CASKSSGGAYNEQFF. CDR3 DNA: TGTGCCAGTAAATCTAGCGGGGGGGCCTACAATGAGCAGTTCTTC. The chain joins TRBV19 to TRBJ2-1, with 12 bases that match TRBD2. CDR3 length: 15 residues. The germline V gene encodes CDR1 LNHDA and CDR2 SQIVND (reference sequence). With 7 bases clipped from V and 2 bases from J, the junction kept 3 bases outside the gene matches.

This rearrangement joins TRBV7-2 to TRBJ2-3; D is unresolved. CDR3 length equals 15 residues. The germline V and J ends were trimmed by 3 bases and 2 bases, with 12 bases remaining between them. CDR1 and CDR2 from the germline V gene are SGHTA and FQGNSA. The CDR3 DNA reads as TGTGCCAGCAGCTTCGCTTGGGCTTCCACAGATACGCAGTATTTT. Protein: CASSFAWASTDTQYF.

This chain joins TRBV19 and TRBJ1-1; a weak D match, TRBD1 (5 bases). This CDR3 region has 15 residues. CDR1 and CDR2 (germline): LNHDA, SQIVND (reference sequence). Trimming stripped 6 bases from V and 0 bases from J, with 14 bases between. Written as DNA, the CDR3 is TGTGCCAGTAGGACAGTCCCCCTTATGAACACTGAAGCTTTCTTT. Its translation is CASRTVPLMNTEAFF.

This clone was seen only once. This rearrangement joins TRBV11-2 to TRBJ2-7; D may be TRBD1 (6 bases). The V and J ends lost 5 bases and 2 bases respectively, with 22 bases between them. The germline V gene has CDR1 SGHAT and CDR2 FQNNGV. The CDR3 length is 17 residues. The CDR3, as DNA: TGTGCCAGCAGCCAGATCAGGGGATTAAAGACCACCTACGAGCAGTACTTC. It yields the protein CASSQIRGLKTTYEQYF.

This clone was seen just once. The rearrangement links TRBV29-1 to TRBJ1-2, with D possibly matching TRBD1 (5 bases). The CDR3 length is 17 residues. V gave up 7 bases and J gave up 1 base, with 25 bases separating them. Germline V gene data show CDR1 as SQVTM and CDR2 as ANQGSEA. CDR3 in amino acids: CSADSRQPRADNYGYTF. CDR3 sequence (DNA): TGCAGCGCCGACTCCCGACAGCCCCGCGCCGATAACTATGGCTACACCTTC.

The gene calls are TRBV9 and TRBJ2-5; 7 bases agree with TRBD1. The junction had 7 bases not matched to a gene; V was cut back by 3 bases and J by 5 bases. The CDR3 sequence is 14 residues long. CDR1 and CDR2 (germline): SGDLS, YYNGEE. This CDR3 reads CASSANRGRETQYF. Here the CDR3 DNA reads TGTGCCAGCAGCGCGAACAGGGGACGGGAGACCCAGTACTTC.

The V and J genes are TRBV7-2 and TRBJ1-1; D is unresolved. In germline, CDR1 is SGHTA, CDR2 FQGNSA. With 5 bases removed from V and 1 base from J, the gap between germline ends came to 11 bases. The CDR3 length is 14 residues. The CDR3 bases are TGTGCCAGCAGCCGAAACACCGCGAACACTGAAGCTTTCTTT. This encodes CASSRNTANTEAFF.